A selection of T cell receptor beta chains follows, all from one sample in a study of OX40 agonist ivuxolimab in advanced cancers. Measured with immunoSEQ multiplex PCR; TCRdb has only the in-frame clones, and not every one. The sample yields approximately 58,000 clones, less than 90% seen once. Sequences were derived from CD4+ or CD8+ T cells sorted from blood, sampled in a trial of the OX40 agonist ivuxolimab. All receptors come from an adult with an advanced solid tumor such as melanoma, head and neck, liver or kidney cancer. Each CDR3 is given with its conserved first and last residue. D genes are given only for firm matches. Expanded clones get a size class; other rows say once, few or many, or leave the size out.

J: TRBJ1-2; V: TRBV5-1; size: .; D: TRBD1; CDR3: CASSGQGASGDYGYTF; DNA: TGCGCCAGCAGTGGACAGGGGGCGTCGGGGGACTATGGCTACACCTTC
J: TRBJ1-1; V: TRBV18; size: .; D: .; CDR3: CASSQIGGSTEAFF; DNA: TGTGCCAGCTCACAGATAGGGGGGAGTACTGAAGCTTTCTTT
J: TRBJ2-7; V: TRBV19; size: .; D: TRBD1; CDR3: CASSTPGTGTYEQYF; DNA: TGTGCCAGTAGTACTCCCGGGACAGGGACCTACGAGCAGTACTTC
J: TRBJ1-2; V: TRBV5-5; size: .; D: .; CDR3: CASSTREQGYTF; DNA: TGTGCCAGCAGCACCAGGGAGCAGGGCTACACCTTC
J: TRBJ1-1; V: TRBV29-1; size: .; D: .; CDR3: CSAVAAGAGVEAFF; DNA: TGCAGCGCCGTGGCCGCGGGGGCGGGGGTCGAAGCTTTCTTT
J: TRBJ1-4; V: TRBV14; size: .; D: .; CDR3: CASSHPGRVRKLFF; DNA: TGTGCCAGCAGCCACCCCGGGAGGGTCCGAAAACTGTTTTTT
J: TRBJ1-5; V: TRBV6-1; size: few; D: .; CDR3: CASSEQGASNQPQHF; DNA: TGTGCCAGCAGTGAACAGGGAGCAAGCAATCAGCCCCAGCATTTT
J: TRBJ2-1; V: TRBV6-1; size: .; D: .; CDR3: CASVRVGHSYNEQFF; DNA: TGTGCCAGCGTCCGTGTGGGACACTCCTACAATGAGCAGTTCTTC
J: TRBJ2-5; V: TRBV5-8; size: .; D: .; CDR3: CASSSAGTAYVTQYF; DNA: TGTGCCAGCAGTTCTGCCGGGACCGCCTATGTGACCCAGTACTTC
J: TRBJ2-1; V: TRBV21-1; size: once; D: .; CDR3: CASSKVALNEQFF; DNA: TGTGCCAGCAGCAAAGTTGCGCTTAATGAGCAGTTCTTC